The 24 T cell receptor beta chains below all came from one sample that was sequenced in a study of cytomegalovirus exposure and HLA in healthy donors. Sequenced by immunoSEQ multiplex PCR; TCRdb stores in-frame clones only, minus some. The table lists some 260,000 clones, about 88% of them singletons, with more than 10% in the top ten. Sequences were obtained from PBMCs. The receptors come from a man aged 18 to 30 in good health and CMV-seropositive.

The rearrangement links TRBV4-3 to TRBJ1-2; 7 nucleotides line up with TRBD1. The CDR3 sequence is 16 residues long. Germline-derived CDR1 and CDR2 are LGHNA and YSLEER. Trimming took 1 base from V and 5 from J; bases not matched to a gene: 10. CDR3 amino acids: CASSQGRPGQLYGYTF. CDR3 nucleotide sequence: TGCGCCAGCAGCCAAGGGAGGCCGGGACAGCTATATGGCTACACCTTC.

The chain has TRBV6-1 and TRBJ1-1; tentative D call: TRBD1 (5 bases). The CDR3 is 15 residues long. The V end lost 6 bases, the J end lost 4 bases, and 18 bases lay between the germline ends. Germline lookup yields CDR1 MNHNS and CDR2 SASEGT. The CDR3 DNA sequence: TGTGCCAGCAGGGAACGGGGACCCCAAGGCACTGAAGCTTTCTTT. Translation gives CASRERGPQGTEAFF.

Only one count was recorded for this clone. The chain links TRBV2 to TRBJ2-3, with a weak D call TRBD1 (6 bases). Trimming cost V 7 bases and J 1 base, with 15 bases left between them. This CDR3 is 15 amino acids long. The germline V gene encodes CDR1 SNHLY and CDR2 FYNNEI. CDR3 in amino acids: CASTEGGLGTDTQYF. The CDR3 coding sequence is TGTGCCAGCACCGAAGGGGGATTGGGCACAGATACGCAGTATTTT.

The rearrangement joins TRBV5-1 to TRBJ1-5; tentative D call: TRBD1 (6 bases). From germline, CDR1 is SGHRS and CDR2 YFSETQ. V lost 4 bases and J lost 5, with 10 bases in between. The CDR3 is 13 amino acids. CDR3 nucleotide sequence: TGCGCCAGCAGCCCGGGGGCAGATCAGCCCCAGCATTTT. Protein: CASSPGADQPQHF.

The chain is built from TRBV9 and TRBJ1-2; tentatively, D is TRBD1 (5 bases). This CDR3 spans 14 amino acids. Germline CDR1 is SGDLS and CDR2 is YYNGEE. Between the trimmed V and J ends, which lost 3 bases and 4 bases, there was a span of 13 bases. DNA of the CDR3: TGTGCCAGCAGCGCCCAAGACAGCTCCTATGGCTACACCTTC. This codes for CASSAQDSSYGYTF.

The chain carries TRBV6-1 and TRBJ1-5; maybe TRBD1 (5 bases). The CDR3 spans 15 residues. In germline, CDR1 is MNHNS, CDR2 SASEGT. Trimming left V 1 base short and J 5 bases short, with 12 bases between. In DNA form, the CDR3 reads TGTGCCAGCAGTGAAGTTACAGGCCCCCATCAGCCCCAGCATTTT. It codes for CASSEVTGPHQPQHF.

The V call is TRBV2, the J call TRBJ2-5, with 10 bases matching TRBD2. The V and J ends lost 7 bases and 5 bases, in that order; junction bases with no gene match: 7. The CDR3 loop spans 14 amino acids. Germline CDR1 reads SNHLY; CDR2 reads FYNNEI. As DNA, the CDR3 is TGTGCCAGCAAGGACCTAGCGGGAGTTGAGACCCAGTACTTC. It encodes CASKDLAGVETQYF.

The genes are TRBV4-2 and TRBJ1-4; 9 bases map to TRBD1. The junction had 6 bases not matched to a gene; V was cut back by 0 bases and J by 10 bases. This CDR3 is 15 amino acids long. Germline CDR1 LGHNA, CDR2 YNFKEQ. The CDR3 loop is CASSQDLGQGVKLFF. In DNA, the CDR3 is TGTGCCAGCAGCCAAGATTTGGGACAGGGTGTAAAACTGTTTTTT.

The CDR3 sequence: CASSQNPQETQYF. CDR3 coding DNA: TGTGCCAGCAGCCAAAACCCCCAAGAGACCCAGTACTTC. The chain has TRBV4-2 and TRBJ2-5, with D unclear. Germline V gives CDR1 LGHNA, CDR2 YNFKEQ. The CDR3 spans 13 residues. The V gene lost 2 bases and the J gene lost 1 base, with 5 bases spanning the gap.

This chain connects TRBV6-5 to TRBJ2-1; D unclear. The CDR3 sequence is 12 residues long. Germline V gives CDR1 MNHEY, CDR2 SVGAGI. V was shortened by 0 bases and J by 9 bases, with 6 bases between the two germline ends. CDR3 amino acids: CASSYSTGEQFF. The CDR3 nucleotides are TGTGCCAGCAGTTACTCGACGGGTGAGCAGTTCTTC.

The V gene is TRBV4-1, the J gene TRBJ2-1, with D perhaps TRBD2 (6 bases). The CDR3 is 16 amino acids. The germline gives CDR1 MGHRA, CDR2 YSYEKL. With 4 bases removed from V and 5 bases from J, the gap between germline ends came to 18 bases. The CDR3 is CASSPTGGPTNNEQFF. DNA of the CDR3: TGCGCCAGCAGCCCCACCGGGGGACCGACGAACAATGAGCAGTTCTTC.

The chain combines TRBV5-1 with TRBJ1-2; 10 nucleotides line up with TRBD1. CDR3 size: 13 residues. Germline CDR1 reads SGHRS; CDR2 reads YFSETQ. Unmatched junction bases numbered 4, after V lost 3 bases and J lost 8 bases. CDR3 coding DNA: TGCGCCAGCAGCTCTGGGACAGGGGTGGGCTACACCTTC. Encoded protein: CASSSGTGVGYTF.

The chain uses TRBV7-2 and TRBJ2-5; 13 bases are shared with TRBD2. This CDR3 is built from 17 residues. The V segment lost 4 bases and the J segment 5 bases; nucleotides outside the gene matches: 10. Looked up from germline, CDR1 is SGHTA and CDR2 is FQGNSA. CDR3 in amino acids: CASSSGLAGVVRETQYF. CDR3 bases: TGTGCCAGCAGCTCAGGACTAGCGGGGGTAGTCAGGGAGACCCAGTACTTC. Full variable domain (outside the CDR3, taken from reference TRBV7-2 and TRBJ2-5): GAGVSQSPSNKVTEKGKDVELRCDPISGHTALYWYRQSLGQGLEFLIYFQGNSAPDKSGLPSDRFSAERTGGSVSTLTIQRTQQEDSAVYLCASSSGLAGVVRETQYFGPGTRLLVL.

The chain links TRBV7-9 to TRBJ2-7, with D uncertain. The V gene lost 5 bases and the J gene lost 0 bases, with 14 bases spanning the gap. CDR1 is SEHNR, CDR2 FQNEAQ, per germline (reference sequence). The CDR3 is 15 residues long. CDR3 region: CASSPPGILSYEQYF. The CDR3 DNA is TGTGCCAGCAGCCCCCCCGGTATTCTCTCCTACGAGCAGTACTTC.

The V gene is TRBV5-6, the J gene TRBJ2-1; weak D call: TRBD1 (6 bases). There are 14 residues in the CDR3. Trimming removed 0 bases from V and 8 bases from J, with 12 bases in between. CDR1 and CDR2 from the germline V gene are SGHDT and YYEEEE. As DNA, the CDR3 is TGTGCCAGCAGCTTGGGACAGGTACAGGATGAGCAGTTCTTC. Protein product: CASSLGQVQDEQFF.

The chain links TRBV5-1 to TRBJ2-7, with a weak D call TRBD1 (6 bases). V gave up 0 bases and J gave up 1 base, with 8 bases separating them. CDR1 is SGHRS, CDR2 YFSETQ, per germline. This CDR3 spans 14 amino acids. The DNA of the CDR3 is TGCGCCAGCAGCTTGGTGGACAGTTCCTACGAGCAGTACTTC. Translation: CASSLVDSSYEQYF.

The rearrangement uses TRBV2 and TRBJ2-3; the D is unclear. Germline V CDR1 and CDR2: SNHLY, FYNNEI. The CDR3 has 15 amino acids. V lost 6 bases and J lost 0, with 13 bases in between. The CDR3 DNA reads TGTGCCAGCAGCAAAACTCGGGCTAGCACAGATACGCAGTATTTT. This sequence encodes CASSKTRASTDTQYF.

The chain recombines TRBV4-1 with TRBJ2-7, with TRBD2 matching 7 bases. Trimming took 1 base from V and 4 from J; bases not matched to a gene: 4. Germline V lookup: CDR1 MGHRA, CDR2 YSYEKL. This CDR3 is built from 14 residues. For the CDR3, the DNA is TGCGCCAGCAGCCAAGGGGAGGGACGATACGAGCAGTACTTC. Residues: CASSQGEGRYEQYF.

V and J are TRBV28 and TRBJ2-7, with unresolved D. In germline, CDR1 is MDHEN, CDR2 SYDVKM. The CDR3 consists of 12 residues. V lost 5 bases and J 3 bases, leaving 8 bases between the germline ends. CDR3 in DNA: TGTGCCAGCAGTGACCCGGGCTACGAGCAGTACTTC. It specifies CASSDPGYEQYF.

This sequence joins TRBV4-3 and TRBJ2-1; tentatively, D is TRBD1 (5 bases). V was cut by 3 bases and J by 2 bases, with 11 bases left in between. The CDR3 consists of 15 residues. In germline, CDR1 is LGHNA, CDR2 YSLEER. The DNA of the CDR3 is TGCGCCAGCAGCCAGTCCGTGGGGCCCTACAATGAGCAGTTCTTC. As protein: CASSQSVGPYNEQFF.

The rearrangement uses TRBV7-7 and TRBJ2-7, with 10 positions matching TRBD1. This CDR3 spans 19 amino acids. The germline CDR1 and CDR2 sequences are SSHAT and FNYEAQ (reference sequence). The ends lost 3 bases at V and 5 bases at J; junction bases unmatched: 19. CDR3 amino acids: CASSFSNRDRGPPAHEQYF. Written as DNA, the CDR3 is TGTGCCAGCAGCTTCTCAAACCGGGACAGGGGTCCTCCAGCACACGAGCAGTACTTC. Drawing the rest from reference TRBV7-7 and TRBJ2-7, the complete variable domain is GAGVSQSPRYKVTKRGQDVTLRCDPISSHATLYWYQQALGQGPEFLTYFNYEAQPDKSGLPSDRFSAERPEGSISTLTIQRTEQRDSAMYRCASSFSNRDRGPPAHEQYFGPGTRLTVT.

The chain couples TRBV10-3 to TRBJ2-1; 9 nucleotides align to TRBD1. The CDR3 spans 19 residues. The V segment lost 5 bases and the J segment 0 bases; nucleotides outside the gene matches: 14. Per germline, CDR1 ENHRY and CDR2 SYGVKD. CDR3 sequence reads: CAISRGTYGQGISYNEQFF. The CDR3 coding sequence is TGTGCCATCAGTAGGGGGACCTATGGACAGGGGATCTCCTACAATGAGCAGTTCTTC.

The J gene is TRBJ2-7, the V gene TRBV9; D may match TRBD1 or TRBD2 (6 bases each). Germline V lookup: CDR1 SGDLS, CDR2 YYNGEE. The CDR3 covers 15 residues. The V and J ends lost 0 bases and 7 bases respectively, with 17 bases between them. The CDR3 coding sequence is TGTGCCAGCAGCGTAGGAGGAGGGGGTTCTGAGGAGCAGTACTTC. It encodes CASSVGGGGSEEQYF.

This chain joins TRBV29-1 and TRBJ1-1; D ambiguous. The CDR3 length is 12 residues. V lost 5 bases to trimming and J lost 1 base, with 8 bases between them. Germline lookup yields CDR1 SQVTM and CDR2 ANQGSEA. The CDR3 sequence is CSVNRQNTEAFF. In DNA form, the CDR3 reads TGCAGCGTTAATCGACAGAACACTGAAGCTTTCTTT.